This T cell receptor beta chain was sequenced for a study of CD8 T cells in ankylosing spondylitis. Study-wide results and caveats: A CD8+ phenotype characterized the disease-linked clones, which were relatively rare in peripheral blood. Roughly eight highly homologous variants formed a TCR beta motif that appeared characteristic of ankylosing spondylitis blood. Matched ankylosing spondylitis synovial fluid reportedly contained a significantly enriched population of disease-linked clones. Earlier authors reported some of these motif variants in reactive arthritis synovial fluid and blood.

CDR3 length equals 15 residues. Trimming removed 2 bases at V and 1 base at J, with 8 bases between. Generation of TCR beta libraries employed quantitative 5'-RACE incorporating molecular barcodes. TCRdb redid the calling of the 5' RACE reads with MiXCR, one entry per CDR3 protein. Among approximately 400,000 distinct CDR3 sequences listed, about 15% were seen once. At least ten counts were recorded for this clonotype. Its cognate antigen is unknown. V and J are TRBV12-3 or TRBV12-4 and TRBJ2-2; no clear D gene. This clonotype was sampled from a male donor with ankylosing spondylitis. The material sequenced was blood, either unsorted or a sorted T cell fraction (not recorded which). The CDR3, as DNA: TGTGCCAGCAGTTTATTTCCAGGGAACACCGGGGAGCTGTTTTTT. Protein sequence: CASSLFPGNTGELFF.